This TCR beta chain was recovered during a study of technical replicates of blood from several donors. V was shortened by 7 bases and J by 1 base, with 7 bases between the two germline ends. Germline CDR1 SQVTM, CDR2 ANQGSEA. The CDR3 is made up of 11 amino acids. Produced via immunoSEQ multiplex PCR; TCRdb's table is partial and in-frame only. In the table there are 55,000 to 80,000 clones, about nine tenths of which are singletons. Sequenced material: PBMCs. The chain combines TRBV29-1 with TRBJ2-5; TRBD1 might be the D (5 bases). This clonotype was sampled from a human donor in good health. Some clones in this sample may be carry-over from other donors' samples. In DNA form, the CDR3 reads TGCAGCGGGGGCGGCCAAGAGACCCAGTACTTC. Amino acids: CSGGGQETQYF.